The 18 T cell receptor beta chains below come from one sample, sequenced in a study of CD8+ T cells in alopecia areata. It was cDNA, reverse transcribed from extracted RNA, that served as the sequencing template. The table came from immunoSEQ multiplex PCR; TCRdb's copy has only in-frame clones and leaves some out. The sample records about 180,000 clones, 67% being singletons. This specimen was CD8+ T cells sorted from blood, taken at week 0. These receptors were obtained from a human donor with alopecia areata.

The V call is TRBV7-9, the J call TRBJ2-7; no reliable D call. There are 12 residues in the CDR3. Trimming removed 0 bases from V and 3 bases from J, with 3 bases in between. Germline assignment: CDR1 SEHNR and CDR2 FQNEAQ (reference sequence). The CDR3 region is CASSLANYEQYF. The CDR3 DNA follows: TGTGCCAGCAGCTTAGCTAACTACGAGCAGTACTTC.

This clone was picked up a small number of times. The chain uses TRBV7-8 and TRBJ2-1; TRBD2 agrees at 8 bases. This CDR3 is built from 17 residues. V trimming: 3 bases; J trimming: 2 bases; junction bases outside the gene matches: 9. Germline CDR1 SGHVS, CDR2 FQNEAQ. CDR3 sequence reads: CASSLNPGTSPYNEQFF. For the CDR3, the DNA is TGTGCCAGCAGCTTGAACCCGGGGACTAGTCCCTACAATGAGCAGTTCTTC. Using reference TRBV7-8 and TRBJ2-1 for the parts outside the CDR3, the full variable domain is GAGVSQSPRYKVAKRGQDVALRCDPISGHVSLFWYQQALGQGPEFLTYFQNEAQLDKSGLPSDRFFAERPEGSVSTLKIQRTQQEDSAVYLCASSLNPGTSPYNEQFFGPGTRLTVL.

The DNA for the CDR3 is TGCAGCGTTGAATCAGGGTTAAACACTGAAGCTTTCTTT. Translation: CSVESGLNTEAFF. The rearrangement links TRBV29-1 to TRBJ1-1; tentatively, D is TRBD1 (5 bases). The CDR3 extends over 13 amino acids. Trimming removed 2 bases at V and 2 bases at J, with 9 bases between. In germline, CDR1 is SQVTM, CDR2 ANQGSEA.

This clone showed up just a few times. The chain carries TRBV25-1 and TRBJ2-3; D might be TRBD2 (6 bases). With 4 bases removed from V and 3 bases from J, the gap between germline ends came to 8 bases. CDR3 length: 13 amino acids. Germline V CDR1 and CDR2: MGHDK, SYGVNS. The chain's CDR3 is CASSGGGTDTQYF. CDR3 bases: TGTGCCAGCAGTGGCGGAGGGACAGATACGCAGTATTTT.

This chain connects TRBV11-2 to TRBJ1-2, with D possibly being TRBD1 (6 bases). The CDR3 spans 11 residues. Germline lookup yields CDR1 SGHAT and CDR2 FQNNGV. V was clipped by 3 bases and J by 10 bases, with 9 bases between them. The CDR3 nucleotides are TGTGCCAGCAGCTTCCTGGGGGCCTACACCTTC. Translating it yields CASSFLGAYTF.

This clone showed up just a few times. V gene TRBV6-6 combines with J gene TRBJ1-2, with TRBD1 as a possible D gene (5 bases). Germline V gene data show CDR1 as MNHNY and CDR2 as SVGAGI (reference sequence). The CDR3 totals 13 residues. Trimming cost V 8 bases and J 2 bases, with 12 bases left between them. The CDR3 bases are TGTGCCAGCGCTGGGACGGCCAACTATGGCTACACCTTC. Its translation: CASAGTANYGYTF.

The chain carries TRBV7-6 and TRBJ1-3; 11 bases match TRBD1. CDR3 length equals 15 residues. V dropped 5 bases and J dropped 4; count of bases not matched to a gene: 4. The V gene's germline CDR1 is SGHVS and CDR2 FNYEAQ. The CDR3 nucleotides read TGTGCCAGCAGCATCGGACAGGGGGCAGGAAACACCATATATTTT. Translation: CASSIGQGAGNTIYF.

This clone was detected only once. The chain couples TRBV5-6 to TRBJ2-7, with 9 bases lining up with TRBD1. After removal of 4 bases from V and 4 bases from J, the junction contained 9 bases not matched to a gene. Germline lookup yields CDR1 SGHDT and CDR2 YYEEEE. There are 15 residues in the CDR3. CDR3 bases: TGTGCCAGCAGCAGACTCGGGACAGGGATTTACGAGCAGTACTTC. This gives the protein CASSRLGTGIYEQYF.

The CDR3 DNA reads TGTGCCAGTAGGAGTGGGGGGGGCACTGAAGCTTTCTTT. Translated: CASRSGGGTEAFF. J is TRBJ1-1 and V is TRBV19; D perhaps matches TRBD1 (5 bases). Trimming took off 6 bases at V and 4 bases at J, with 12 bases between the two ends. The V gene's germline CDR1 is LNHDA and CDR2 SQIVND (reference sequence). The CDR3 consists of 13 residues. The full variable domain, in which reference TRBV19 and TRBJ1-1 provide the parts outside the CDR3, is DGGITQSPKYLFRKEGQNVTLSCEQNLNHDAMYWYRQDPGQGLRLIYYSQIVNDFQKGDIAEGYSVSREKKESFPLTVTSAQKNPTAFYLCASRSGGGTEAFFGQGTRLTVV.

This clone was counted a few times. V gene TRBV6-1 combines with J gene TRBJ2-2; no firm D call. The V gene's germline CDR1 is MNHNS and CDR2 SASEGT. The V end lost 2 bases, the J end lost 1 base, and 5 bases lay between the germline ends. This CDR3 contains 14 residues. This chain's CDR3 is CASSEWQNTGELFF. The CDR3 DNA follows: TGTGCCAGCAGTGAATGGCAGAACACCGGGGAGCTGTTTTTT.

This clone was seen just once. This rearrangement joins TRBV5-1 to TRBJ2-5; D may be TRBD2 (5 bases). The length of the CDR3 is 16 residues. Trimming pared 0 bases from V and 2 bases from J, leaving 14 bases between. CDR1 is SGHRS and CDR2 is YFSETQ in the germline V gene. The CDR3 reads CASSLATAGGQETQYF. DNA for the CDR3: TGCGCCAGCAGCTTGGCTACGGCAGGAGGACAAGAGACCCAGTACTTC. The full variable domain, rest sourced from reference TRBV5-1 and TRBJ2-5, is KAGVTQTPRYLIKTRGQQVTLSCSPISGHRSVSWYQQTPGQGLQFLFEYFSETQRNKGNFPGRFSGRQFSNSRSEMNVSTLELGDSALYLCASSLATAGGQETQYFGPGTRLLVL.

The rearrangement joins TRBV9 to TRBJ1-2; possible D gene TRBD1, 6 bases. There are 12 residues in the CDR3. Between the trimmed V and J ends, which lost 3 bases and 8 bases, there was a span of 11 bases. Germline V gene sequence: CDR1 SGDLS, CDR2 YYNGEE. The DNA for the CDR3 is TGTGCCAGCAGCGACAGGGTAAAGGGCTACACCTTC. This encodes CASSDRVKGYTF.

The gene calls are TRBV29-1 and TRBJ2-3, with 10 bases identical to TRBD2. This CDR3 spans 13 amino acids. In germline, CDR1 is SQVTM, CDR2 ANQGSEA. CDR3: CTGAGGFTDTQYF. DNA of the CDR3: TGCACAGGAGCGGGGGGGTTCACAGATACGCAGTATTTT.

This clone has a handful of counts. This chain joins TRBV10-3 and TRBJ1-2; D is possibly TRBD1 (6 bases). The germline V gene encodes CDR1 ENHRY and CDR2 SYGVKD. The V and J ends lost 10 bases and 3 bases respectively, with 12 bases between them. This CDR3 spans 12 amino acids. In DNA, the CDR3 is TGTGCCACCCGAGGACAGTACTATGGCTACACCTTC. This codes for CATRGQYYGYTF.

This clone was recorded once. The chain links TRBV2 to TRBJ1-5; D unresolved. The CDR3 sequence is 15 residues long. Germline-derived CDR1 and CDR2 are SNHLY and FYNNEI. Trimming took 2 bases from V and 0 from J, leaving 8 bases between them. The CDR3 nucleotides are TGTGCCAGCAGTGAATTCGGATATAGCAATCAGCCCCAGCATTTT. Translating it yields CASSEFGYSNQPQHF.

V and J are TRBV5-6 and TRBJ1-2; 7 nucleotides line up with TRBD1. The CDR3 is made up of 13 amino acids. Trimming at V came to 4 bases and at J to 5 bases, leaving 5 bases not matched to a gene. CDR1 and CDR2 (germline): SGHDT, YYEEEE. CDR3 bases: TGTGCCAGCAGCCCGGGACAGACTTATGGCTACACCTTC. It is translated as CASSPGQTYGYTF.

The rearrangement links TRBV30 to TRBJ1-1; D gene ambiguous. CDR1 and CDR2 from the germline V gene are GTSNPN and SVGIG (reference sequence). The CDR3 contains 13 residues. V lost 0 bases, J lost 1 base, and 6 bases lay in between. DNA for the CDR3: TGTGCCTGGAGTGTAGCCCGGAACACTGAAGCTTTCTTT. Translating it yields CAWSVARNTEAFF.

The J gene is TRBJ2-3, the V gene TRBV29-1; no reliable D call. Germline V gene lookup returns CDR1 SQVTM and CDR2 ANQGSEA. Trimming took 5 bases from V and 1 from J, leaving 7 bases between them. The CDR3 covers 12 residues. The CDR3: CSVTPGTDTQYF. The CDR3 DNA reads TGCAGCGTTACCCCGGGCACAGATACGCAGTATTTT.